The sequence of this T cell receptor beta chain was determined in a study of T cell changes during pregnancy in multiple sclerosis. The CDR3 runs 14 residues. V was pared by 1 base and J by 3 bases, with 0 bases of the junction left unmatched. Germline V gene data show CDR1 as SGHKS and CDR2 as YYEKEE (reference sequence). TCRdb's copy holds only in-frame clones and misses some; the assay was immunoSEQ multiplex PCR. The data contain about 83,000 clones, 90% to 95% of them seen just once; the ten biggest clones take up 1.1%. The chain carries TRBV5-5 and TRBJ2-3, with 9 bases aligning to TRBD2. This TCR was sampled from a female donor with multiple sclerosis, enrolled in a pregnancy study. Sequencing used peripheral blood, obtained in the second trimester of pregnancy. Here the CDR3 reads CASSLLAGTDTQYF. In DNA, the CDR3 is TGTGCCAGCAGCTTGCTAGCGGGGACAGATACGCAGTATTTT.